What follows are 16 T cell receptor beta chains derived from one specimen sequenced in a study of T cells expressing NK-cell markers (dated by TCRdb to the early 2020s). Receptor libraries were prepared by 5' RACE. Sequencing took place on an Illumina HiSeq 2000. TCRdb reprocessed the reads, reporting each CDR3 protein sequence once and no DNA. The sample's own table lists 300,000 to 450,000 distinct CDR3 sequences. Jointly, the top ten make up 5.2% of the sample. Specimen: blood T cells: a sorted CD56 or NKG2C T cell subset, CD4+ or CD8+ T cells, or bulk PBMC T cells (not recorded which). The receptors were gathered from a man aged 18 to 70 in good health.

The chain combines TRBV2 with TRBJ2-5. The CDR3 has 13 amino acids. Germline CDR1 SNHLY, CDR2 FYNNEI. This CDR3 reads CASSKIEKETQYF.

V is TRBV19 and J is TRBJ2-6; as DNA is missing, the TRBD2 call by TCRdb cannot be tested. Germline assignment: CDR1 LNHDA and CDR2 SQIVND (reference sequence). The CDR3 loop spans 16 amino acids. CDR3 sequence reads: CASSIPRRGRANVLTF. The variable domain in full, completed from reference TRBV19 and TRBJ2-6, reads DGGITQSPKYLFRKEGQNVTLSCEQNLNHDAMYWYRQDPGQGLRLIYYSQIVNDFQKGDIAEGYSVSREKKESFPLTVTSAQKNPTAFYLCASSIPRRGRANVLTFGAGSRLTVL.

This sequence joins TRBV19 and TRBJ1-5; TCRdb names TRBD1, which stays unverified in the absence of DNA. The CDR3 sequence is 12 residues long. CDR1 and CDR2 (germline): LNHDA, SQIVND (reference sequence). CDR3 amino acids: CASTPGGQPQHF.

V and J are TRBV21-1 and TRBJ2-1; the TCRdb D gene call, TRBD2, has no DNA to confirm it. TRBV21-1 is a pseudogene locus. The CDR3 covers 17 residues. The CDR3 protein is CASRVRAGGHSYNEQFF.

The rearrangement links TRBV11-2 to TRBJ2-7. This CDR3 has 12 amino acids. Germline assignment: CDR1 SGHAT and CDR2 FQNNGV. CDR3 sequence reads: CASSLESLGQYF.

The J gene is TRBJ2-3, the V gene TRBV27; TCRdb gives TRBD2 as the D gene, but with no DNA this cannot be confirmed. Germline CDR1 reads MNHEY; CDR2 reads SMNVEV (reference sequence). CDR3 length: 16 residues. The CDR3 spells CASRPLAGPGTDTQYF.

The chain links TRBV6-5 to TRBJ2-5; the D call of TRBD1 rests on TCRdb alone, since no DNA is present to check it. The V gene's germline CDR1 is MNHEY and CDR2 SVGAGI. This CDR3 is 14 amino acids long. CDR3: CASSYRTGKETQYF.

The rearrangement uses TRBV9 and TRBJ2-2; TCRdb outputs TRBD2, but without DNA this stays unchecked. The CDR3 covers 20 residues. CDR1 SGDLS and CDR2 YYNGEE come from the germline V gene. The CDR3 sequence is CASSVGLAGGAGRGTGELFF.

The rearrangement uses TRBV6-5 and TRBJ1-5; TCRdb lists TRBD1, though no DNA is available to test this call. The CDR3 sequence is 17 residues long. Per germline, CDR1 MNHEY and CDR2 SVGAGI. Here the CDR3 reads CASRTGQGALSNQPQHF.

The chain is built from TRBV7-2 and TRBJ2-7; TCRdb gives TRBD1 as the D gene, but with no DNA this cannot be confirmed. The germline gives CDR1 SGHTA, CDR2 FQGNSA. This CDR3 is built from 14 residues. The CDR3 reads CASSSGTQTYEQYF. The variable domain in full, completed from reference TRBV7-2 and TRBJ2-7, reads GAGVSQSPSNKVTEKGKDVELRCDPISGHTALYWYRQSLGQGLEFLIYFQGNSAPDKSGLPSDRFSAERTGGSVSTLTIQRTQQEDSAVYLCASSSGTQTYEQYFGPGTRLTVT.

This chain joins TRBV3-1 and TRBJ2-7; TCRdb reports TRBD1, a call that lacks DNA to check it against. The V gene's germline CDR1 is LGHDT and CDR2 YNNKEL (reference sequence). The CDR3 sequence is 14 residues long. CDR3 protein: CASSPRGSTYEQYF.

The chain recombines TRBV12-3 or TRBV12-4 with TRBJ1-4. The CDR3 totals 12 residues. The CDR3: CASRSWNEKLFF.

The rearrangement links TRBV7-2 to TRBJ1-1; lacking DNA, the TRBD1 call made by TCRdb goes unchecked. CDR3 length equals 16 residues. Germline V gene lookup returns CDR1 SGHTA and CDR2 FQGNSA. The CDR3 protein is CASSPRQSLGNTEAFF. Combining the CDR3 with reference TRBV7-2 and TRBJ1-1 gives the whole variable domain GAGVSQSPSNKVTEKGKDVELRCDPISGHTALYWYRQSLGQGLEFLIYFQGNSAPDKSGLPSDRFSAERTGGSVSTLTIQRTQQEDSAVYLCASSPRQSLGNTEAFFGQGTRLTVV.

The rearrangement uses TRBV6-1 and TRBJ1-1. CDR1 is MNHNS, CDR2 SASEGT, per germline. The CDR3 length is 14 residues. This CDR3 is CASSEWVRRTEAFF.

This chain links TRBV7-6 with TRBJ2-7. Germline assignment: CDR1 SGHVS and CDR2 FNYEAQ. The CDR3 sequence is 13 residues long. The CDR3 region is CASSAISRTEQYF.

This chain uses TRBV20-1 with TRBJ2-7; checking the TCRdb D call of TRBD2 is not possible without DNA. The CDR3 covers 15 residues. Germline CDR1 DFQATT, CDR2 SNEGSKA (reference sequence). The CDR3 spells CSASPQRGLIYEQYF.